Presented here are 20 T cell receptor beta chains from one specimen sequenced in a study of T cell responses to AZD1222 COVID-19 vaccine. Profiled with immunoSEQ multiplex PCR; TCRdb holds only in-frame clones, not every one. This table has 130,000 or so clones, roughly 87% appearing once. The sample was peripheral blood, taken 28 days after the second AZD1222 dose. The receptor source for this set is an adult who received the AZD1222 COVID-19 vaccine.

This clone was seen only a few times. The CDR3 nucleotides are TGTGCCAGCAGTAAGGACAGCTACGAGCAGTACTTC. The encoded protein is CASSKDSYEQYF. V and J are TRBV6-2 or TRBV6-3 and TRBJ2-7; tentatively, D is TRBD1 (6 bases). The germline V gene encodes CDR1 MNHEY and CDR2 SVGEGT. This CDR3 contains 12 residues. The V end was cut by 5 bases, the J end by 3 bases, with 8 bases between.

The rearrangement uses TRBV19 and TRBJ2-7, with 7 bases that match TRBD1. The V gene end was trimmed by 3 bases and the J gene end by 2 bases; junction bases not matched to a gene: 10. Per germline, CDR1 LNHDA and CDR2 SQIVND (reference sequence). CDR3 length: 16 residues. The CDR3 loop is CASSIPNRGSTYEQYF. CDR3 nucleotide sequence: TGTGCCAGTAGTATTCCCAACAGGGGAAGCACCTACGAGCAGTACTTC. The entire variable domain, with the rest obtained from reference TRBV19 and TRBJ2-7, is as follows: DGGITQSPKYLFRKEGQNVTLSCEQNLNHDAMYWYRQDPGQGLRLIYYSQIVNDFQKGDIAEGYSVSREKKESFPLTVTSAQKNPTAFYLCASSIPNRGSTYEQYFGPGTRLTVT.

The chain uses TRBV18 and TRBJ2-5; D is unclear. This CDR3 is built from 13 residues. CDR1 and CDR2 (germline): KGHSH, LQKENI. V was cut by 2 bases and J by 4 bases, with 8 bases left in between. CDR3 amino acids: CASSPGYGETQYF. CDR3 in DNA: TGTGCCAGCTCACCAGGGTACGGAGAGACCCAGTACTTC.

V and J are TRBV7-2 and TRBJ1-4; the D is unclear. CDR1 is SGHTA, CDR2 FQGNSA, per germline. This CDR3 is built from 15 residues. V was pared by 4 bases and J by 0 bases, with 9 bases between. The CDR3 DNA reads TGTGCCAGCAGCTCGCAGTTGGCAACTAATGAAAAACTGTTTTTT. Its protein product is CASSSQLATNEKLFF.

The V call is TRBV20-1, the J call TRBJ2-1; the match to TRBD1 covers 10 bases. The V gene end was trimmed by 3 bases and the J gene end by 16 bases; junction bases not matched to a gene: 6. From germline, CDR1 is DFQATT and CDR2 SNEGSKA (reference sequence). The CDR3 has 11 residues. This CDR3 reads CSASGDRGIFF. The CDR3 region has the DNA TGCAGTGCTAGCGGGGACAGGGGTATATTCTTC.

Of note for this clone: The same CDR3 also results from other DNA sequences found in this sample. V and J are TRBV25-1 and TRBJ1-3, with TRBD1 as a possible D gene (6 bases). The length of the CDR3 is 15 residues. Germline CDR1 reads MGHDK; CDR2 reads SYGVNS. The V end was cut by 6 bases, the J end by 0 bases, with 12 bases between. The CDR3 DNA sequence: TGTGCCAGCAGAAAAACAGGGTCCTCTGGAAACACCATATATTTT. Residues: CASRKTGSSGNTIYF.

This clone has only a few counts. The chain is built from TRBV7-2 and TRBJ1-3; possibly TRBD1 for D (6 bases). The CDR3 runs 15 residues. V was pared by 5 bases and J by 4 bases, with 15 bases between. CDR1 and CDR2 from the germline V gene are SGHTA and FQGNSA. CDR3 in amino acids: CASSPTGQIGNTIYF. CDR3 DNA sequence: TGTGCCAGCAGCCCCACCGGACAGATCGGAAACACCATATATTTT.

The rearrangement joins TRBV5-1 to TRBJ1-2; possible D gene TRBD1, 5 bases. The CDR3 runs 15 residues. V gave up 0 bases and J gave up 8 bases, with 17 bases separating them. CDR1 and CDR2 (germline): SGHRS, YFSETQ. The CDR3 nucleotides read TGCGCCAGCAGCTTGGCCCACCCGGAAGGGGAGGGCTACACCTTC. This sequence encodes CASSLAHPEGEGYTF.

The chain combines TRBV7-9 with TRBJ1-6; D gene unclear. The length of the CDR3 is 12 residues. In germline, CDR1 is SEHNR, CDR2 FQNEAQ (reference sequence). Trimming removed 5 bases at V and 13 bases at J, with 12 bases between. This CDR3 reads CASSRSSGPLHF. Here the CDR3 DNA reads TGTGCCAGCAGCCGGAGTTCCGGGCCCCTCCACTTT.

V is TRBV27 and J is TRBJ2-7; weak D call: TRBD2 (9 bases). V was clipped by 6 bases and J by 3 bases, with 21 bases between them. From germline, CDR1 is MNHEY and CDR2 SMNVEV (reference sequence). The CDR3 is 16 amino acids. The CDR3 reads CASRYRGGSGGYEQYF. Here the CDR3 DNA reads TGTGCCAGCAGATACAGGGGGGGTAGCGGGGGCTACGAGCAGTACTTC.

The genes are TRBV30 and TRBJ1-5, with D tentatively TRBD1 (6 bases). Trimming shortened V by 1 base and J by 3 bases, and 10 bases separated the two germline ends. The CDR3 covers 14 residues. The germline V gene has CDR1 GTSNPN and CDR2 SVGIG (reference sequence). Here the CDR3 reads CAWSGTEFNQPQHF. CDR3 in DNA: TGTGCCTGGAGTGGGACAGAATTCAATCAGCCCCAGCATTTT.

This clone was seen a few times. The V and J genes are TRBV27 and TRBJ2-7, with a weak D call TRBD2 (5 bases). There are 15 residues in the CDR3. Between the trimmed V and J ends, which lost 4 bases and 2 bases, there was a span of 15 bases. The germline V gene encodes CDR1 MNHEY and CDR2 SMNVEV (reference sequence). DNA for the CDR3: TGTGCCAGCAGTTGGTTGGCGGACTCTACCTACGAGCAGTACTTC. The encoded protein is CASSWLADSTYEQYF.

V and J are TRBV30 and TRBJ2-7; perhaps TRBD2 as D (6 bases). This CDR3 has 13 amino acids. Trimming took 1 base from V and 4 from J, leaving 11 bases between them. Germline V gives CDR1 GTSNPN, CDR2 SVGIG (reference sequence). The CDR3 DNA sequence: TGTGCCTGGAGTGGGAGGGGCCCGTACGAGCAGTACTTC. Its translation: CAWSGRGPYEQYF.

V and J are TRBV18 and TRBJ2-1, with 10 bases aligning to TRBD2. CDR1 is KGHSH, CDR2 LQKENI, per germline. CDR3 length equals 15 residues. V was pared by 6 bases and J by 2 bases, with 4 bases of the junction left unmatched. The CDR3 sequence: CASSPGTSAYNEQFF. As DNA, the CDR3 is TGTGCCAGCTCCCCGGGGACTAGCGCCTACAATGAGCAGTTCTTC.

This clone was counted once. The genes are TRBV3-1 (or the pseudogene TRBV3-2) and TRBJ2-1; no definite D call. In germline, CDR1 is LGHDT, CDR2 YNNKEL (reference sequence). The CDR3 contains 15 residues. With 3 bases removed from V and 2 bases from J, the gap between germline ends came to 11 bases. The CDR3 here is CASSQSLGAYNEQFF. The DNA of the CDR3 is TGTGCCAGCAGCCAGAGTCTTGGGGCCTACAATGAGCAGTTCTTC.

The chain employs TRBV6-5 and TRBJ2-3, with 8 bases matching TRBD1. Germline V gives CDR1 MNHEY, CDR2 SVGAGI. V trimming: 6 bases; J trimming: 5 bases; junction bases outside the gene matches: 1. The CDR3 extends over 12 amino acids. The CDR3 nucleotides read TGTGCCAGCAGGACAGGGGAAGATACGCAGTATTTT. Translated: CASRTGEDTQYF.

This chain connects TRBV6-5 to TRBJ2-3, with a weak D call TRBD1 (6 bases). The CDR3 covers 16 residues. Germline V CDR1 and CDR2: MNHEY, SVGAGI. V lost 0 bases, J lost 4 bases, and 14 bases lay in between. The CDR3 DNA follows: TGTGCCAGCAGTTACTCTAGGGGAGAGGGGGCAGATACGCAGTATTTT. Amino acid sequence: CASSYSRGEGADTQYF.

The chain joins TRBV7-2 to TRBJ1-4; D is uncertain. The CDR3 extends over 13 amino acids. Trimming shortened V by 5 bases and J by 7 bases, and 11 bases separated the two germline ends. Per the germline V gene, CDR1 is SGHTA and CDR2 is FQGNSA. CDR3 protein: CASSPLQGEKLFF. CDR3 coding DNA: TGTGCCAGCAGCCCCTTACAAGGTGAAAAACTGTTTTTT.

V is TRBV6-6 and J is TRBJ1-2; 8 positions match TRBD1. V trimming: 5 bases; J trimming: 7 bases; junction bases outside the gene matches: 9. Germline V gene lookup returns CDR1 MNHNY and CDR2 SVGAGI (reference sequence). The CDR3 loop spans 14 amino acids. CDR3 sequence: CASSGPTGDPGYTF. CDR3 DNA: TGTGCCAGCAGTGGCCCGACAGGGGATCCTGGCTACACCTTC.

This chain connects TRBV10-3 to TRBJ1-6; TRBD1 matches at 10 bases. Trimming removed 7 bases from V and 7 bases from J; junction bases left unmatched: 4. Germline CDR1 ENHRY, CDR2 SYGVKD. This CDR3 has 14 amino acids. CDR3 in DNA: TGTGCCATCACGGAGACAGGGGGCAATTCACCCCTCCACTTT. Its protein product is CAITETGGNSPLHF.